One and the same sample provided the 32 T cell receptor beta chains below, sequenced in a study of T cell changes during pregnancy in multiple sclerosis. The assay was immunoSEQ multiplex PCR, and TCRdb's table has in-frame clones only and misses some. The sample lists under 65,000 clones, roughly 91% occurring once. Material: CD4+ T cells from peripheral blood mononuclear cells, obtained in the third trimester of pregnancy. The receptors were gathered from a female donor with multiple sclerosis, enrolled in a pregnancy study.

The chain has TRBV6-6 and TRBJ1-2, with D perhaps TRBD1 (6 bases). V was clipped by 6 bases and J by 8 bases, with 16 bases between them. The CDR3 is made up of 13 amino acids. From germline, CDR1 is MNHNY and CDR2 SVGAGI (reference sequence). The CDR3 loop reads CASRETRGWGYTF. In DNA, the CDR3 is TGTGCCAGCAGAGAAACCAGGGGTTGGGGCTACACCTTC.

The chain has TRBV6-5 and TRBJ2-1; 9 positions agree with TRBD1. In germline, CDR1 is MNHEY, CDR2 SVGAGI. J was trimmed by 9 bases and V by 2 bases; bases with no gene match: 8. This CDR3 region has 15 residues. The CDR3 nucleotides are TGTGCCAGCAGTTACGGGACAGGGAGGGCCGGTGAGCAGTTCTTC. The encoded protein is CASSYGTGRAGEQFF.

This chain joins TRBV10-3 and TRBJ2-7, with no clear D. CDR1 ENHRY and CDR2 SYGVKD come from the germline V gene. The CDR3 runs to 16 residues. Trimming left V 0 bases short and J 1 base short, with 13 bases between. The CDR3 nucleotides read TGTGCCATCAGTGAGTCGGATTACCAGGCTTCCTACGAGCAGTACTTC. Translating it yields CAISESDYQASYEQYF.

The rearrangement joins TRBV5-1 to TRBJ1-2; 10 bases fit TRBD1. The germline V gene encodes CDR1 SGHRS and CDR2 YFSETQ. With 4 bases clipped from V and 8 bases from J, the junction kept 11 bases outside the gene matches. This CDR3 region has 15 residues. The CDR3 loop reads CASSRGDRGPAGYTF. CDR3 in DNA: TGCGCCAGCAGCAGAGGGGACAGGGGTCCTGCCGGCTACACCTTC.

The chain is built from TRBV6-1 and TRBJ2-6, with D unclear. This CDR3 is 15 amino acids long. Germline CDR1 reads MNHNS; CDR2 reads SASEGT. V shed 4 bases and J shed 1 base, with 8 bases lying between them. The CDR3 sequence: CASSGRSSGANVLTF. CDR3 coding DNA: TGTGCCAGCAGTGGCCGGTCTTCTGGGGCCAACGTCCTGACTTTC.

This CDR3 is CASFFQGPEAFF. CDR3 bases: TGTGCCAGCTTTTTCCAGGGTCCTGAAGCTTTCTTT. V is TRBV2 and J is TRBJ1-1; D is perhaps TRBD1 (5 bases). Trimming shortened V by 8 bases and J by 6 bases, and 13 bases separated the two germline ends. Germline-derived CDR1 and CDR2 are SNHLY and FYNNEI. The length of the CDR3 is 12 residues.

The chain couples TRBV5-6 to TRBJ1-2; TRBD1 agrees at 7 bases. CDR1 SGHDT and CDR2 YYEEEE come from the germline V gene. The CDR3 length is 14 residues. Trimming cost V 1 base and J 6 bases; bases outside gene matches: 6. The CDR3 here is CASSLTGVEDGYTF. The CDR3, as DNA: TGTGCCAGCAGCTTGACAGGGGTTGAGGATGGCTACACCTTC.

This clone showed up just once. The V and J genes are TRBV7-2 and TRBJ2-1, with 9 bases fitting TRBD2. Germline-derived CDR1 and CDR2 are SGHTA and FQGNSA. The V segment lost 1 base and the J segment 6 bases; nucleotides outside the gene matches: 13. The CDR3 covers 18 residues. Here the CDR3 DNA reads TGTGCCAGCAGCTTAGATACAGCGGGGGGCCCCTATCTCAATGAGCAGTTCTTC. Its protein product is CASSLDTAGGPYLNEQFF.

The chain is built from TRBV7-6 and TRBJ1-1; D is ambiguous. The V gene's germline CDR1 is SGHVS and CDR2 FNYEAQ. This CDR3 spans 16 amino acids. The V end was cut by 0 bases, the J end by 2 bases, with 13 bases between. In DNA, the CDR3 is TGTGCCAGCAGCTTAGCGCCGAGAACAGCTAACACTGAAGCTTTCTTT. This gives the protein CASSLAPRTANTEAFF.

V gene TRBV5-1 combines with J gene TRBJ1-5, with a tentative D call TRBD1 (6 bases). The CDR3 sequence is 14 residues long. V was pared by 0 bases and J by 4 bases, with 8 bases between. In germline, CDR1 is SGHRS, CDR2 YFSETQ. In DNA, the CDR3 is TGCGCCAGCAGCTTGGGGGACATAAATCAGCCCCAGCATTTT. It encodes CASSLGDINQPQHF. The complete variable domain, with remaining parts taken from reference TRBV5-1 and TRBJ1-5, reads KAGVTQTPRYLIKTRGQQVTLSCSPISGHRSVSWYQQTPGQGLQFLFEYFSETQRNKGNFPGRFSGRQFSNSRSEMNVSTLELGDSALYLCASSLGDINQPQHFGDGTRLSIL.

The chain has TRBV4-2 and TRBJ1-2; no clear D gene. The V gene's germline CDR1 is LGHNA and CDR2 YNFKEQ. Trimming took 0 bases from V and 10 from J, leaving 24 bases between them. The CDR3 runs to 17 residues. CDR3 region: CASSQDDGFRQGLDYTF. The CDR3 nucleotides are TGTGCCAGCAGCCAAGATGACGGGTTCCGGCAAGGATTAGACTACACCTTC.

V gene TRBV7-3 combines with J gene TRBJ1-4, with a weak D call TRBD1 (6 bases). With 5 bases removed from V and 3 bases from J, the gap between germline ends came to 19 bases. The CDR3 sequence is 17 residues long. The germline CDR1 and CDR2 sequences are SGHTA and FQGTGA. This chain's CDR3 is CASSHHSSGGPNEKLFF. For the CDR3, the DNA is TGTGCCAGCAGCCACCATTCGTCGGGGGGCCCTAATGAAAAACTGTTTTTT.

In nucleotides, the CDR3 is TGTGCCAGCCGCCAGGGGCCGGGGGAGCAGTACTTC. Residues: CASRQGPGEQYF. The gene calls are TRBV19 and TRBJ2-7, with D maybe TRBD1 (6 bases). V lost 9 bases, J lost 7 bases, and 16 bases lay in between. This CDR3 has 12 residues. CDR1 LNHDA and CDR2 SQIVND come from the germline V gene (reference sequence).

The chain combines TRBV19 with TRBJ1-2; D unclear. V shed 8 bases and J shed 5 bases, with 6 bases lying between them. This CDR3 region has 10 residues. Germline assignment: CDR1 LNHDA and CDR2 SQIVND (reference sequence). CDR3 amino acids: CASYEYGYTF. CDR3 bases: TGTGCCAGTTACGAGTATGGCTACACCTTC. The whole variable domain, filled in from reference TRBV19 and TRBJ1-2, reads DGGITQSPKYLFRKEGQNVTLSCEQNLNHDAMYWYRQDPGQGLRLIYYSQIVNDFQKGDIAEGYSVSREKKESFPLTVTSAQKNPTAFYLCASYEYGYTFGSGTRLTVV.

The chain recombines TRBV5-1 with TRBJ1-1, with D perhaps TRBD1 (5 bases). CDR1 SGHRS and CDR2 YFSETQ come from the germline V gene. This CDR3 is built from 15 residues. V lost 3 bases, J lost 1 base, and 13 bases lay in between. In DNA, the CDR3 is TGCGCCAGCAGCTGGGGCGGAACGGGGAACACTGAAGCTTTCTTT. As protein: CASSWGGTGNTEAFF.

This chain connects TRBV7-8 to TRBJ1-5; D unclear. Trimming took 2 bases from V and 0 from J, leaving 11 bases between them. The V gene's germline CDR1 is SGHVS and CDR2 FQNEAQ. The CDR3 runs to 16 residues. The CDR3 region is CASSLKYTNSNQPQHF. CDR3 bases: TGTGCCAGCAGCTTAAAGTACACAAATAGCAATCAGCCCCAGCATTTT.

This rearrangement joins TRBV9 to TRBJ2-3; 7 nucleotides align to TRBD2. CDR1 SGDLS and CDR2 YYNGEE come from the germline V gene. V shed 6 bases and J 2 bases; nucleotides not matched to a gene: 9. This CDR3 is built from 15 residues. In nucleotides, the CDR3 is TGTGCCAGCACGGGAGGACTAGGCATCACAGATACGCAGTATTTT. This sequence encodes CASTGGLGITDTQYF.

The J gene is TRBJ2-1, the V gene TRBV6-4, with D maybe TRBD1 (5 bases). Germline CDR1 reads MRHNA; CDR2 reads SNTAGT. Trimming took 6 bases from V and 2 from J, leaving 20 bases between them. CDR3 size: 17 residues. The CDR3 coding sequence is TGTGCCAGCAGACCCTCTCACCAGGGTAGCCCCTACAATGAGCAGTTCTTC. It specifies CASRPSHQGSPYNEQFF.

The V gene is TRBV29-1, the J gene TRBJ1-2; 9 nucleotides line up with TRBD1. CDR3 length: 14 amino acids. Germline assignment: CDR1 SQVTM and CDR2 ANQGSEA. J was trimmed by 5 bases and V by 4 bases; bases with no gene match: 8. CDR3 in amino acids: CSVGPRDRAYGYTF. The CDR3 DNA reads TGCAGCGTTGGGCCCCGGGACAGGGCGTATGGCTACACCTTC.

The chain carries TRBV2 and TRBJ2-5; 10 bases agree with TRBD1. Per the germline V gene, CDR1 is SNHLY and CDR2 is FYNNEI. The CDR3 spans 15 residues. V gave up 5 bases and J gave up 1 base; unmatched junction bases: 4. The CDR3 reads CASSQGTGVQETQYF. CDR3 DNA sequence: TGTGCCAGCAGTCAGGGGACAGGGGTCCAAGAGACCCAGTACTTC.

The chain joins TRBV11-3 to TRBJ2-3, with TRBD1 matching over 7 bases. CDR1 and CDR2 from the germline V gene are SGHNT and YENEEA. This CDR3 has 14 residues. Unmatched junction bases numbered 6, after V lost 5 bases and J lost 4 bases. CDR3 nucleotide sequence: TGTGCCAGCAGCACAGGGGATGGGGCAGATACGCAGTATTTT. Amino acids: CASSTGDGADTQYF.

This clone has only one observation. V and J are TRBV6-1 and TRBJ2-7, with D perhaps TRBD1 (5 bases). The V and J ends lost 2 bases and 3 bases respectively, with 17 bases between them. The CDR3 length is 16 residues. Germline assignment: CDR1 MNHNS and CDR2 SASEGT. CDR3 DNA sequence: TGTGCCAGCAGTGAAATTTTGGGCAGGGCAGTCTACGAGCAGTACTTC. Its protein is CASSEILGRAVYEQYF.

V gene TRBV19 combines with J gene TRBJ2-2; TRBD1 agrees at 8 bases. V lost 4 bases, J lost 5 bases, and 9 bases stayed unmatched. The germline V gene has CDR1 LNHDA and CDR2 SQIVND (reference sequence). This CDR3 region has 16 residues. The CDR3 loop is CASSRTRTGRTGELFF. The CDR3 coding sequence is TGTGCCAGTAGTAGGACCAGGACAGGGAGGACCGGGGAGCTGTTTTTT.

The chain joins TRBV4-2 to TRBJ2-5; the D is unclear. V gave up 1 base and J gave up 2 bases, with 11 bases separating them. The length of the CDR3 is 15 residues. In germline, CDR1 is LGHNA, CDR2 YNFKEQ. CDR3 bases: TGTGCCAGCAGCCAAGTTCTGGCCGGGCAAGAGACCCAGTACTTC. This encodes CASSQVLAGQETQYF.

The gene calls are TRBV6-6 and TRBJ2-1, with D perhaps matching TRBD1 (5 bases). CDR1 is MNHNY and CDR2 is SVGAGI in the germline V gene (reference sequence). V lost 4 bases, J lost 5 bases, and 15 bases lay in between. The CDR3 is made up of 15 amino acids. The CDR3, as DNA: TGTGCCAGCAGTTTCATGGACACGGACGACAATGAGCAGTTCTTC. Translated, it gives CASSFMDTDDNEQFF.

The chain couples TRBV10-3 to TRBJ2-3; 13 bases map to TRBD2. J gave up 3 bases and V 5 bases, and 5 bases lay outside the gene matches. The CDR3 totals 16 residues. Germline CDR1 ENHRY, CDR2 SYGVKD. In nucleotides, the CDR3 is TGTGCCATCAGTCTAAGACTAGCGGGGGGAACAGATACGCAGTATTTT. It specifies CAISLRLAGGTDTQYF.

The rearrangement links TRBV5-1 to TRBJ2-1, with 12 bases that match TRBD2. V trimming: 3 bases; J trimming: 5 bases; junction bases outside the gene matches: 6. This CDR3 is built from 16 residues. Germline loops: CDR1 SGHRS, CDR2 YFSETQ. This chain's CDR3 is CASSSVGLAGNNEQFF. CDR3 nucleotide sequence: TGCGCCAGCAGCTCGGTTGGACTAGCGGGGAACAATGAGCAGTTCTTC.

The V and J genes are TRBV27 and TRBJ1-6; D is unclear. This CDR3 contains 15 residues. Germline lookup yields CDR1 MNHEY and CDR2 SMNVEV (reference sequence). The ends were cut back, 8 bases at V and 0 bases at J, with 11 bases in the middle. CDR3 DNA sequence: TGTGCCAGCGCCCGAGAGCCCTCCTATAATTCACCCCTCCACTTT. It specifies CASAREPSYNSPLHF.

The chain couples TRBV5-4 to TRBJ2-2; 11 bases agree with TRBD2. From germline, CDR1 is SGHNT and CDR2 YYREEE (reference sequence). CDR3 length equals 15 residues. Trimming took 2 bases from V and 6 from J; bases not matched to a gene: 3. The CDR3: CASSLLAGGPGELFF. The CDR3 DNA is TGTGCCAGCAGCTTATTAGCGGGGGGGCCCGGGGAGCTGTTTTTT.

V usage is TRBV5-4 and J usage is TRBJ1-5, with TRBD1 as a possible D gene (5 bases). The germline V gene has CDR1 SGHNT and CDR2 YYREEE (reference sequence). Trimming left V 4 bases short and J 3 bases short, with 11 bases between. The CDR3 covers 14 residues. The CDR3: CASSAGTNNQPQHF. The DNA for the CDR3 is TGTGCCAGCAGCGCCGGGACTAACAATCAGCCCCAGCATTTT.

The chain couples TRBV9 to TRBJ1-2; D remains ambiguous. This CDR3 has 14 amino acids. Trimming removed 0 bases at V and 2 bases at J, with 8 bases between. The germline V gene has CDR1 SGDLS and CDR2 YYNGEE. CDR3 sequence reads: CASSVGAGNYGYTF. The CDR3 DNA reads TGTGCCAGCAGCGTAGGAGCGGGGAACTATGGCTACACCTTC.

As DNA, the CDR3 is TGTGCCAGCAGCTTAGGAAGAGATCAGCCCCAGCATTTT. Translated: CASSLGRDQPQHF. The chain employs TRBV7-9 and TRBJ1-5, with D unresolved. Deletions cut 1 base from V and 5 bases from J, with 6 bases between. The CDR3 has 13 amino acids. Germline V lookup: CDR1 SEHNR, CDR2 FQNEAQ (reference sequence).